One sample yielded the 14 T cell receptor beta chains listed below, sequenced in a study of shared clonotypes between healthy human individuals. Clones were read by immunoSEQ multiplex PCR, and TCRdb kept only the in-frame ones, dropping some. The table records about 680,000 clones, less than 80% of them present only once. Material: memory CD4+ T cells sorted from blood. Documented subset: CD45RA-negative fraction. The receptors stem from a young woman in good health.

V gene TRBV27 combines with J gene TRBJ1-2; TRBD1 agrees at 10 bases. Trimming at V came to 1 base and at J to 2 bases, leaving 7 bases not matched to a gene. The CDR3 length is 17 residues. CDR1 is MNHEY and CDR2 is SMNVEV in the germline V gene (reference sequence). Here the CDR3 reads CASSLWWGTGVNYGYTF. The CDR3 region has the DNA TGTGCCAGCAGTTTATGGTGGGGGACAGGGGTAAACTATGGCTACACCTTC.

The V gene is TRBV6-4, the J gene TRBJ2-1; D is undetermined. Trimming removed 0 bases at V and 9 bases at J, with 21 bases between. This CDR3 contains 17 residues. Germline V gives CDR1 MRHNA, CDR2 SNTAGT. This CDR3 is CASSDSSWGSSVGEQFF. Written as DNA, the CDR3 is TGTGCCAGCAGTGACTCGTCATGGGGATCGTCCGTCGGTGAGCAGTTCTTC.

This clone was counted a single time. The chain couples TRBV5-6 to TRBJ2-3; 14 bases match TRBD2. With 5 bases clipped from V and 4 bases from J, the junction kept 12 bases outside the gene matches. CDR1 and CDR2 from the germline V gene are SGHDT and YYEEEE. This CDR3 region has 18 residues. The CDR3, as DNA: TGTGCCAGCAGGGGGACTAGCGGGAGTTTCGGTATCGCAGATACGCAGTATTTT. Its translation: CASRGTSGSFGIADTQYF.

The chain carries TRBV5-4 and TRBJ2-3; TRBD1 is a possible D gene (5 bases). CDR3 length equals 16 residues. V was trimmed by 1 base and J by 6 bases, leaving 18 bases between them. Germline assignment: CDR1 SGHNT and CDR2 YYREEE (reference sequence). CDR3 nucleotides: TGTGCCAGCAGCTTGCTGGGGCTCGGTGGTCAGGATACGCAGTATTTT. This codes for CASSLLGLGGQDTQYF.

DNA for the CDR3: TGTGCCAGCAGCTTGTCCGGGGAGCTGTTTTTT. The encoded protein is CASSLSGELFF. The rearrangement uses TRBV7-9 and TRBJ2-2; the D is unclear. This CDR3 is 11 amino acids long. Trimming removed 3 bases at V and 6 bases at J, with 2 bases between. Germline V gene lookup returns CDR1 SEHNR and CDR2 FQNEAQ (reference sequence).

This chain uses TRBV2 with TRBJ2-7; 10 nucleotides align to TRBD1. This CDR3 is 13 amino acids long. Germline V lookup: CDR1 SNHLY, CDR2 FYNNEI. The CDR3 DNA is TGTGCATCTGTGGGACAGGGGTCCTACGAGCAGTACTTC. Its protein product is CASVGQGSYEQYF. Full variable domain (rest looked up from reference TRBV2 and TRBJ2-7): EPEVTQTPSHQVTQMGQEVILRCVPISNHLYFYWYRQILGQKVEFLVSFYNNEISEKSEIFDDQFSVERPDGSNFTLKIRSTKLEDSAMYFCASVGQGSYEQYFGPGTRLTVT.

This clone showed up just once. A junction end diverges from the germline sequence, so it may reflect a read error. The CDR3 spells CSAWDWTRIVF. CDR3 in DNA: TGCAGTGCTTGGGACTGGACCCGTATTGTCTTC. This chain links TRBV20-1 with TRBJ2-1; D perhaps matches TRBD2 (6 bases). Germline V gene data show CDR1 as DFQATT and CDR2 as SNEGSKA (reference sequence). This CDR3 has 11 amino acids.

The V gene is TRBV27, the J gene TRBJ2-7; D not certain. This CDR3 spans 17 amino acids. Trimming left V 5 bases short and J 2 bases short, with 22 bases between. Germline values: CDR1 MNHEY, CDR2 SMNVEV (reference sequence). CDR3 sequence: CASSRAPLGFWTYEQYF. DNA of the CDR3: TGTGCCAGCAGTAGGGCCCCACTGGGATTTTGGACCTACGAGCAGTACTTC.

The CDR3 DNA reads TGTGCCAGCAGCTTAGATGCGGCCAAACCCCAGCATTTT. This codes for CASSLDAAKPQHF. The chain carries TRBV7-8 and TRBJ1-5, with D hard to call. With 1 base removed from V and 10 bases from J, the gap between germline ends came to 11 bases. The CDR3 is 13 amino acids. The germline gives CDR1 SGHVS, CDR2 FQNEAQ.

The genes are TRBV19 and TRBJ2-7; no clear D. CDR1 is LNHDA and CDR2 is SQIVND in the germline V gene (reference sequence). The germline V and J ends were trimmed by 10 bases and 1 base, with 8 bases remaining between them. The CDR3 has 11 residues. CDR3 sequence: CATKTSYEQYF. The CDR3 DNA is TGTGCCACCAAAACTTCCTACGAGCAGTACTTC.

This clone was seen a handful of times. Distinct nucleotide sequences in the sample also encode this CDR3. V and J are TRBV6-1 and TRBJ2-7; 9 nucleotides agree with TRBD2. CDR1 MNHNS and CDR2 SASEGT come from the germline V gene. CDR3 size: 14 residues. The J segment lost 2 bases and the V segment lost 2 bases, leaving 1 base of the junction unmatched. The CDR3 region is CASSELAGTYEQYF. Written as DNA, the CDR3 is TGTGCCAGCAGTGAACTAGCGGGGACCTACGAGCAGTACTTC.

The rearrangement joins TRBV28 to TRBJ2-2; D gene uncertain. The germline V gene has CDR1 MDHEN and CDR2 SYDVKM. Trimming removed 4 bases from V and 4 bases from J, with 7 bases in between. The length of the CDR3 is 13 residues. The CDR3 bases are TGTGCCAGCAGTTCCCCAGGCACCGGGGAGCTGTTTTTT. Translating it yields CASSSPGTGELFF.

This rearrangement joins TRBV28 to TRBJ2-1; 10 bases map to TRBD2. CDR1 MDHEN and CDR2 SYDVKM come from the germline V gene. The CDR3 extends over 14 amino acids. The ends lost 6 bases at V and 6 bases at J; junction bases unmatched: 5. CDR3 DNA sequence: TGTGCCAGCAGGAGAAGCGGGAGGGGCAATGAGCAGTTCTTC. Its translation: CASRRSGRGNEQFF.

This clone was counted between two and nine times. The chain couples TRBV7-9 to TRBJ2-1, with D possibly matching TRBD2 (6 bases). V was cut by 0 bases and J by 8 bases, with 14 bases left in between. Germline CDR1 and CDR2: SEHNR and FQNEAQ (reference sequence). The CDR3 is made up of 15 amino acids. The CDR3 loop is CASSLARLARDEQFF. The CDR3 nucleotides read TGTGCCAGCAGCTTAGCGCGGCTAGCGAGGGATGAGCAGTTCTTC.